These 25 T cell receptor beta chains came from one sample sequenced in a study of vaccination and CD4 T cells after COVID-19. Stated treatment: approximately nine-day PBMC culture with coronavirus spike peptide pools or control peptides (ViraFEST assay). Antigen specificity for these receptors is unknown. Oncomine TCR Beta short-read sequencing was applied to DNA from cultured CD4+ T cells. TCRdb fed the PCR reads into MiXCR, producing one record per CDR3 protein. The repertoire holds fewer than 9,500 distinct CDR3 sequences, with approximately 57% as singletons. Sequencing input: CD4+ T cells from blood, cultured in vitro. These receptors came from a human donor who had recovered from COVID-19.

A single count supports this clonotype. The DNA of the CDR3 is TGTGCCAGCAGTGAATATAGGGCAGAAATTCAAGAGACCCAGTACTTC. Translating it yields CASSEYRAEIQETQYF. The chain carries TRBV25-1 and TRBJ2-5; no clear D gene. Germline CDR1 reads MGHDK; CDR2 reads SYGVNS. The V end was cut by 0 bases, the J end by 2 bases, with 13 bases between. The CDR3 consists of 16 residues.

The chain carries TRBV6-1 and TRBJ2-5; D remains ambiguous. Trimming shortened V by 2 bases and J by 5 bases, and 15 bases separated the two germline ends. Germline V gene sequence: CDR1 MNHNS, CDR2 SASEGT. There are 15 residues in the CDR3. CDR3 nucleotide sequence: TGTGCCAGCAGTGAACGGAGTGACGGTCGGGAGACCCAGTACTTC. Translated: CASSERSDGRETQYF.

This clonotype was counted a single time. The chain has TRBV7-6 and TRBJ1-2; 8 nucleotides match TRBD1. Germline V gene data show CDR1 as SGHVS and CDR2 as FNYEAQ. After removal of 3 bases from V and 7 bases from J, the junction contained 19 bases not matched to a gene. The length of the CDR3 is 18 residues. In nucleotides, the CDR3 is TGTGCCAGCAGCTTCCCCGTGTCGACAGGGGAATTTTTAGTTGGCTACACCTTC. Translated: CASSFPVSTGEFLVGYTF.

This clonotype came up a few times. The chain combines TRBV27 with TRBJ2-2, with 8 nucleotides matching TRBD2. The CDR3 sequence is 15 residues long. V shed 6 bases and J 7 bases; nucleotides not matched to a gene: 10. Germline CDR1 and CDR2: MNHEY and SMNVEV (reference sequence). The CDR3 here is CASRPGGVVVGELFF. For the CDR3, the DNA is TGTGCCAGCAGACCGGGGGGGGTAGTTGTCGGGGAGCTGTTTTTT.

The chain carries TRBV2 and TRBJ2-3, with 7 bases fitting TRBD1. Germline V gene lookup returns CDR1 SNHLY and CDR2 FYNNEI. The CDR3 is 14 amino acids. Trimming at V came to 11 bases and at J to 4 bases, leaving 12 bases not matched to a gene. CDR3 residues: CAGTWQGVSDTQYF. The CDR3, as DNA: TGTGCCGGGACGTGGCAGGGGGTTTCAGATACGCAGTATTTT.

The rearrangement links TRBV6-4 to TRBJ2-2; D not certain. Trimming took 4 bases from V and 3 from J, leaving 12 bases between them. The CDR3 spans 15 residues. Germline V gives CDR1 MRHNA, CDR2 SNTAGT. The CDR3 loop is CASSGQSPYTGELFF. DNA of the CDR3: TGTGCCAGCAGTGGGCAGAGTCCTTACACCGGGGAGCTGTTTTTT.

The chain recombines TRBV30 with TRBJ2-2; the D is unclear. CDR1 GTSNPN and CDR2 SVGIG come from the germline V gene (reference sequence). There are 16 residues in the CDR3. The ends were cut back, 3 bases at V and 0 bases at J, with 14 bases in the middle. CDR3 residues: CAWRSFAATNTGELFF. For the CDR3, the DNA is TGTGCCTGGAGGTCCTTTGCGGCTACGAACACCGGGGAGCTGTTTTTT.

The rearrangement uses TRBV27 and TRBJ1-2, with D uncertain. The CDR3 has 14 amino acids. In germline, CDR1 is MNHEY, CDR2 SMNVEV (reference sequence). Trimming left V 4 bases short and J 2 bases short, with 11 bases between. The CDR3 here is CASSSIIDNYGYTF. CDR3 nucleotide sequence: TGTGCCAGCAGTTCCATAATTGACAACTATGGCTACACCTTC.

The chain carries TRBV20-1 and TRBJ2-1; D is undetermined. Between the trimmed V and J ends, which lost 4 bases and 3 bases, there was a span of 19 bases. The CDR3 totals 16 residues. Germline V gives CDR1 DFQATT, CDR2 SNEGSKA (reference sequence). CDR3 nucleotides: TGCAGTGCTAACCCAGGTGGAGTGTCTGGCTACAATGAGCAGTTCTTC. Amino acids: CSANPGGVSGYNEQFF.

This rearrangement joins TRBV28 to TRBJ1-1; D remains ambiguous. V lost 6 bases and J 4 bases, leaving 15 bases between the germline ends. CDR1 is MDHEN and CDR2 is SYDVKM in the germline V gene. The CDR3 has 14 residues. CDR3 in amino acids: CASRFIGYSTEAFF. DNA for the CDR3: TGTGCCAGCAGGTTCATAGGGTATAGCACTGAAGCTTTCTTT.

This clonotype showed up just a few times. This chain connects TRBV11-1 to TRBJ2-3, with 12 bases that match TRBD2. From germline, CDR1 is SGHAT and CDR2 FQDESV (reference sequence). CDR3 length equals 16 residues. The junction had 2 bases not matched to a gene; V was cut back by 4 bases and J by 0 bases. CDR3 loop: CASSSGLAGSTDTQYF. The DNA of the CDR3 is TGTGCCAGCAGCTCCGGACTAGCGGGAAGCACAGATACGCAGTATTTT.

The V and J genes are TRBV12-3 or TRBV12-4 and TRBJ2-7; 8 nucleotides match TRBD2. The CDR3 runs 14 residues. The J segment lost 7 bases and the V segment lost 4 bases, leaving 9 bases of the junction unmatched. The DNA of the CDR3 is TGTGCCAGCAGTTCCTCTGGACTAGCATGGGAGCAGTACTTC. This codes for CASSSSGLAWEQYF.

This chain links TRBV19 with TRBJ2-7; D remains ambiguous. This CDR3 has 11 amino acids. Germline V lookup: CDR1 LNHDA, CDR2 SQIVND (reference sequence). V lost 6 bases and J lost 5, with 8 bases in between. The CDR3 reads CASSNLDEQYF. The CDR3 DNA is TGTGCCAGTAGCAATCTGGACGAGCAGTACTTC.

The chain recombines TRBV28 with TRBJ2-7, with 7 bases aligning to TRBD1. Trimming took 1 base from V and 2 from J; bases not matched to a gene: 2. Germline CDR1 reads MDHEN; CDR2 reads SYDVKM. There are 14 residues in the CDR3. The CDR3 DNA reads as TGTGCCAGCAGTTTATTTCAGGGGGCCTACGAGCAGTACTTC. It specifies CASSLFQGAYEQYF.

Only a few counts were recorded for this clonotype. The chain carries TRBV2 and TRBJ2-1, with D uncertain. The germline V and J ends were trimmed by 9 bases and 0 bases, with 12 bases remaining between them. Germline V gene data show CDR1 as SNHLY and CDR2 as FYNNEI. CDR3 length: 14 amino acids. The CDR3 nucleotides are TGTGCCAGTTCGGGTGGGGTCTCCTACAATGAGCAGTTCTTC. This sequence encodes CASSGGVSYNEQFF.

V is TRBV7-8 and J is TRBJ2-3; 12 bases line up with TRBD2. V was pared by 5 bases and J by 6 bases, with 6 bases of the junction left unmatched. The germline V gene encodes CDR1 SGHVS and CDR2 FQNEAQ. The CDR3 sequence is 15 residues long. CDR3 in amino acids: CASSMGLAGGDTQYF. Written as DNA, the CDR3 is TGTGCCAGCAGCATGGGACTAGCGGGTGGGGATACGCAGTATTTT.

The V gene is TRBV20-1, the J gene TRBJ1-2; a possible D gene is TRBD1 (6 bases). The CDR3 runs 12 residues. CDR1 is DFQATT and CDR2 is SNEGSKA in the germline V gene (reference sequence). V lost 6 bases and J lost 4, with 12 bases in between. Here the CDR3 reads CSAMDRVYGYTF. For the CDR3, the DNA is TGCAGTGCCATGGACAGAGTCTATGGCTACACCTTC.

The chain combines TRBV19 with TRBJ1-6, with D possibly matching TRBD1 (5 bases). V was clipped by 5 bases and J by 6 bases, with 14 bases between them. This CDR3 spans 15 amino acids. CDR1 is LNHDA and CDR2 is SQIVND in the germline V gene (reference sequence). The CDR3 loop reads CASSRGRIGNSPLHF. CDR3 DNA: TGTGCCAGTAGTCGGGGCCGCATCGGTAATTCACCCCTCCACTTT.

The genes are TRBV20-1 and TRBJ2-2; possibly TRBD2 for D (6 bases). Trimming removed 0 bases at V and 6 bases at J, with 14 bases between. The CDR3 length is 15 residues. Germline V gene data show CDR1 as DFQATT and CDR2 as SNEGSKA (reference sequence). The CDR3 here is CSARDPTRGPGELFF. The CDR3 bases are TGCAGTGCTAGAGATCCGACTAGAGGTCCCGGGGAGCTGTTTTTT.

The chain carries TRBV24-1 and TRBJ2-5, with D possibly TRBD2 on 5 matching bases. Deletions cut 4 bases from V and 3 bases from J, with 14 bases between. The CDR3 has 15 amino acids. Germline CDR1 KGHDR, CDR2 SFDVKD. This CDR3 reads CATSDYVGSEETQYF. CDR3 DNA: TGTGCCACCAGTGACTACGTAGGGAGTGAAGAGACCCAGTACTTC.

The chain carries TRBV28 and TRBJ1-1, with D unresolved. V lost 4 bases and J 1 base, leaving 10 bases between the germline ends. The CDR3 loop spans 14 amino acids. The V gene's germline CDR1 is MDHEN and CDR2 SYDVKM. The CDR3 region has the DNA TGTGCCAGCAGTTCGGCCCACCCGAACACTGAAGCTTTCTTT. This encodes CASSSAHPNTEAFF.

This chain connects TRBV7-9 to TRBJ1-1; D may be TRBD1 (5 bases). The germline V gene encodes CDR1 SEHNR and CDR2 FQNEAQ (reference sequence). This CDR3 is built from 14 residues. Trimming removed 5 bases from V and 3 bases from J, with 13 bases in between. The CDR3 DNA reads TGTGCCAGCAGCGGAACAGGATGGGACACTGAAGCTTTCTTT. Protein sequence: CASSGTGWDTEAFF.

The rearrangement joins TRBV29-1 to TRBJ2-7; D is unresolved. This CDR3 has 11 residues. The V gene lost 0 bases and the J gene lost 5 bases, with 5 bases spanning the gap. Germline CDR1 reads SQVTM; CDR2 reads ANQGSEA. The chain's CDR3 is CSVEDLDEQYF. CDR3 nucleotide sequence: TGCAGCGTTGAAGATCTCGACGAGCAGTACTTC.

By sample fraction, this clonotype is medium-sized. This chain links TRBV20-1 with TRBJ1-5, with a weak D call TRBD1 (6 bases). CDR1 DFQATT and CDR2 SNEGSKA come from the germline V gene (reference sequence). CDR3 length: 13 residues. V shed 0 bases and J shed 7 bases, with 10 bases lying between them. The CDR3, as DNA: TGCAGTGCTAGAGATGGGGGGGGCCAGCCCCAGCATTTT. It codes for CSARDGGGQPQHF.

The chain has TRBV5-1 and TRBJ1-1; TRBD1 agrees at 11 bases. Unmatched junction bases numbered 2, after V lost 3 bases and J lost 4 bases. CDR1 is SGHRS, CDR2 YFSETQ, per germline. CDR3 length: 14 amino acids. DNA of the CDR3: TGCGCCAGCAGCTGGGGGACAGGGGGCACTGAAGCTTTCTTT. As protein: CASSWGTGGTEAFF.